The rows below give T cell receptor beta chains drawn from one sample of a study of cytomegalovirus exposure and HLA in healthy donors. The method was immunoSEQ multiplex PCR; TCRdb's version includes in-frame clones alone and lacks a portion of them. The table includes about 170,000 clones, 76% detected once. Material for sequencing was PBMCs. The receptors here all came from a female donor in good health and CMV-seronegative. CDR3s include the opening cysteine and the closing phenylalanine or tryptophan. The D gene is left open where the match is weak. Not all rows give a size; the values are once, few, many and, for expanded clones, a class.

TRBD2	TRBV7-8	-	TRBJ2-1	CASSRERLAGGFEQFF	TGTGCCAGCAGCCGAGAACGACTAGCGGGGGGGTTTGAGCAGTTCTTC
TRBD2	TRBV7-7	-	TRBJ2-1	CASSLGTSGGDEQFF	TGTGCCAGCAGCTTAGGGACTAGCGGGGGGGATGAGCAGTTCTTC
-	TRBV6-5	-	TRBJ2-5	CASRTAGSETQYF	TGTGCCAGCAGGACAGCCGGGAGTGAGACCCAGTACTTC
-	TRBV30	few	TRBJ1-2	CAWRVTDYGYTF	TGTGCCTGGAGGGTAACGGACTATGGCTACACCTTC
-	TRBV5-1	-	TRBJ2-3	CASSLRMLEVTDTQYF	TGCGCCAGCAGCTTGCGGATGTTGGAGGTCACAGATACGCAGTATTTT
-	TRBV7-3	-	TRBJ1-2	CASSFGSPGLGYTF	TGTGCCAGCAGCTTCGGCTCCCCAGGGCTTGGCTACACCTTC
-	TRBV4-2	-	TRBJ2-2	CASSQGGMNTGELFF	TGTGCCAGCAGCCAAGGCGGGATGAACACCGGGGAGCTGTTTTTT
TRBD1	TRBV29-1	-	TRBJ1-1	CSVANRQGMNTEAFF	TGCAGCGTTGCCAATAGACAGGGGATGAACACTGAAGCTTTCTTT
TRBD1	TRBV11-1	few	TRBJ1-1	CASSSRTGVNTEAFF	TGTGCCAGCAGCTCACGGACAGGAGTGAACACTGAAGCTTTCTTT
TRBD1	TRBV19	-	TRBJ1-5	CASSLGQGSNQPQHF	TGTGCCAGTAGCCTGGGACAGGGCAGCAATCAGCCCCAGCATTTT
-	TRBV27	once	TRBJ1-1	CASRFGPNTEAFF	TGTGCCAGCAGATTCGGTCCTAACACTGAAGCTTTCTTT
TRBD1	TRBV6-5	-	TRBJ1-2	CASRGPGQGDGYTF	TGTGCCAGCAGGGGGCCGGGACAGGGGGATGGCTACACCTTC
-	TRBV27	-	TRBJ2-4	CARVRPVQNSQYF	TGTGCCAGGGTCCGGCCGGTTCAAAACAGTCAGTACTTC
TRBD2	TRBV5-1	few	TRBJ2-1	CASSQSGGNYNEQFF	TGCGCCAGCAGCCAGAGCGGGGGTAACTACAATGAGCAGTTCTTC
TRBD2	TRBV5-4	-	TRBJ2-1	CASSPLLAGGRSYNEQFF	TGTGCCAGCAGCCCTTTACTAGCGGGGGGGCGGTCCTACAATGAGCAGTTCTTC
-	TRBV7-2	-	TRBJ2-6	CASSLELGGLLSGANVLTF	TGTGCCAGCAGCTTAGAGTTGGGAGGACTCCTCTCTGGGGCCAACGTCCTGACTTTC
-	TRBV5-3	once	TRBJ1-5	CARSLDLQGGHFLQPQHF	TGTGCCAGAAGCTTGGATTTGCAGGGCGGTCATTTCCTTCAGCCCCAGCATTTT
-	TRBV21-1	-	TRBJ2-6	CASSKVSGRLVGANVLTF	TGTGCCAGCAGCAAGGTTAGCGGGAGGTTGGTTGGGGCCAACGTCCTGACTTTC
TRBD2	TRBV5-1	-	TRBJ2-7	CASSDAPGLAGSEQYF	TGCGCCAGCAGCGATGCTCCGGGACTAGCGGGGTCCGAGCAGTACTTC
TRBD1	TRBV10-3	few	TRBJ2-7	CAISGGTASYEQYF	TGTGCCATCAGTGGTGGGACAGCCTCCTACGAGCAGTACTTC
-	TRBV7-2	-	TRBJ2-1	CASSPRLIEQFF	TGTGCCAGCAGCCCGCGACTCATTGAGCAGTTCTTC
-	TRBV4-2	-	TRBJ2-6	CASSQVSSSGANVLTF	TGTGCCAGCAGCCAAGTATCGAGCTCTGGGGCCAACGTCCTGACTTTC
-	TRBV4-3	-	TRBJ2-6	CARGGWGANVLTF	TGCGCCAGAGGGGGTTGGGGGGCCAACGTCCTGACTTTC
TRBD2	TRBV18	-	TRBJ2-2	CASSPTGTSGWELFF	TGTGCCAGCTCACCAACCGGGACTAGTGGCTGGGAGCTGTTTTTT
TRBD1	TRBV4-1	-	TRBJ2-7	CASSQEAGGSYEQYF	TGCGCCAGCAGCCAAGAGGCAGGGGGCTCCTACGAGCAGTACTTC
-	TRBV4-1	-	TRBJ1-5	CASSQDPGGAGQPQHF	TGCGCCAGCAGCCAAGATCCGGGGGGCGCGGGTCAGCCCCAGCATTTT
TRBD1	TRBV28	-	TRBJ2-7	CASIQRGRRPSSYEQYF	TGTGCCAGCATCCAGAGGGGGCGCCGACCGAGCTCCTACGAGCAGTACTTC
-	TRBV7-9	-	TRBJ1-5	CASSFGGQGQPQHF	TGTGCCAGCAGCTTCGGGGGGCAAGGTCAGCCCCAGCATTTT
TRBD2	TRBV28	-	TRBJ2-7	CASRKAGSSYEQYF	TGTGCCAGCAGGAAAGCGGGAAGCTCCTACGAGCAGTACTTC
TRBD2	TRBV4-1	-	TRBJ2-1	CASSQRHRLAGYNEQFF	TGCGCCAGCAGCCAAAGACACCGACTAGCGGGATACAATGAGCAGTTCTTC
-	TRBV4-3	-	TRBJ2-2	CASSQERVGGSNTGELFF	TGCGCCAGCAGCCAAGAAAGGGTTGGCGGGTCGAACACCGGGGAGCTGTTTTTT
TRBD1	TRBV6-5	few	TRBJ2-4	CASKETGGKNSQYF	TGTGCCAGCAAAGAAACAGGGGGCAAAAACAGTCAGTACTTC
TRBD1	TRBV27	-	TRBJ1-5	CASNPTGLYSNQPQHF	TGTGCCAGCAACCCGACAGGGCTATATAGCAATCAGCCCCAGCATTTT
-	TRBV28	-	TRBJ2-7	CASSLPGWGGEQYF	TGTGCCAGCAGTTTACCAGGTTGGGGAGGCGAGCAGTACTTC
TRBD1	TRBV28	once	TRBJ1-5	CASSSPGTANQPQHF	TGTGCCAGCAGTAGCCCCGGGACAGCAAATCAGCCCCAGCATTTT
TRBD1	TRBV29-1	-	TRBJ2-4	CSVGARQGGNSQYF	TGCAGCGTTGGGGCCAGACAGGGTGGTAACAGTCAGTACTTC
TRBD2	TRBV19	many	TRBJ2-3	CASSETSRTQYF	TGTGCCAGTAGCGAGACTAGCCGCACGCAGTATTTT